The table lists the clone carrying this TCR beta chain with a few counts. The antigen is not known. By 5'RACE template switching, TCR cDNA was produced, with a universal primer site and UMIs added in the process. TCRdb independently ran MiXCR on the 5' RACE reads; one entry per CDR3 protein. The data show 150,000 or so distinct CDR3 sequences, with almost 7% seen just once and 2.5% to 3% held by the top ten. This record belongs to a study of T cells after yellow fever vaccination. Findings of the study overall: Any FACS-sorted repertoire could hold abundant clonotypes that contaminate it from the bulk population. Most clones from primary vaccination resurfaced after the booster (about 95% CD4, 75% to 90% CD8). Relatively few clonotypes were ones that appeared in both CD4 and CD8 compartments.

The sequences come from CD4+ T cells sorted from PBMCs, collected about 5 days after the first yellow fever vaccination. The TCR originated in a man between 18 and 35 years old who received the YFV17D yellow fever vaccine.

CDR3 region: CASSQGDTPSGYTF. In DNA form, the CDR3 reads TGCGCCAGCAGCCAAGGGGACACCCCGTCGGGCTACACCTTC. The chain uses TRBV4-3 and TRBJ1-2; perhaps TRBD1 as D (6 bases). Germline assignment: CDR1 LGHNA and CDR2 YSLEER. Trimming removed 1 base from V and 8 bases from J, with 14 bases in between. This CDR3 is built from 14 residues.